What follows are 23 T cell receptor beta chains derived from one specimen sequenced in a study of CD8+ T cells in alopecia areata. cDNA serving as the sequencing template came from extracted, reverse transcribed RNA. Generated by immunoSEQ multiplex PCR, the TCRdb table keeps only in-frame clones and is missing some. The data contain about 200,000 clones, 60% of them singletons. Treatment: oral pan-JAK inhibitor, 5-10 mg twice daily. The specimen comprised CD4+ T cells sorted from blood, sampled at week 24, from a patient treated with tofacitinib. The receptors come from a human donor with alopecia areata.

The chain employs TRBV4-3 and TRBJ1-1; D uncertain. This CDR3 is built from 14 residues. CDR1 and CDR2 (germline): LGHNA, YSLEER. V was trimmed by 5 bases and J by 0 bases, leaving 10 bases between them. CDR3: CASSRDLMNTEAFF. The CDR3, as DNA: TGCGCCAGCAGCAGGGATCTTATGAACACTGAAGCTTTCTTT.

The CDR3 DNA reads as TGTGCCAGCAGCTTGTTTGGACAGAGCTACGAGCAGTACTTC. Its protein is CASSLFGQSYEQYF. The chain couples TRBV5-6 to TRBJ2-7, with a weak D call TRBD1 (6 bases). V lost 1 base to trimming and J lost 3 bases, with 11 bases between them. This CDR3 region has 14 residues. Germline loops: CDR1 SGHDT, CDR2 YYEEEE.

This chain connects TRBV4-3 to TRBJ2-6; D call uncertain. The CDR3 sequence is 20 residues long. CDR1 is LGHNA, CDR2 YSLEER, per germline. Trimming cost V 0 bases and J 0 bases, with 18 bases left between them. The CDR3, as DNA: TGCGCCAGCAGCCAAGATCGAATGGCCCCCAGCCTCTCTGGGGCCAACGTCCTGACTTTC. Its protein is CASSQDRMAPSLSGANVLTF.

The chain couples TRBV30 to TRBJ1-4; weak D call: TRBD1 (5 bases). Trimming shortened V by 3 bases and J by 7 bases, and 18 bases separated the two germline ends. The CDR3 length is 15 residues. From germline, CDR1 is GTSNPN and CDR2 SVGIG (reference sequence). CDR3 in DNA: TGTGCCTGGAGCCTGAGGCCGGGGGAACGTGAAAAACTGTTTTTT. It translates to CAWSLRPGEREKLFF.

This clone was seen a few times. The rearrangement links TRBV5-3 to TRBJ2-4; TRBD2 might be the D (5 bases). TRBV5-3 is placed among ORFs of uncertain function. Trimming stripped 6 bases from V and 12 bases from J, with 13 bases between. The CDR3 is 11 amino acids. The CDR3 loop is CARIQAGNQYF. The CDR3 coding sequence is TGTGCCAGAATCCAAGCCGGGAATCAGTACTTC.

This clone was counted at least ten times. DNA for the CDR3: TGTGCCAGCCCCCCAGGGGCGCGGAGGAACGTGCCTCCTAATTCACCCCTCCACTTT. As protein: CASPPGARRNVPPNSPLHF. This sequence joins TRBV21-1 and TRBJ1-6; TRBD1 was called by the table and not checked on the DNA. TRBV21-1 is marked as a pseudogene. The CDR3 contains 19 residues.

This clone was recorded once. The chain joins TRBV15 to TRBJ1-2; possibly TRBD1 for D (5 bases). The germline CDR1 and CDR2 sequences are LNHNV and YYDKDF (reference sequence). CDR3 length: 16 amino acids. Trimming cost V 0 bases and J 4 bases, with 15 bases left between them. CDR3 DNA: TGTGCCACCAGCAGAGATTTCCTTGGGGGGAGCTATGGCTACACCTTC. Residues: CATSRDFLGGSYGYTF.

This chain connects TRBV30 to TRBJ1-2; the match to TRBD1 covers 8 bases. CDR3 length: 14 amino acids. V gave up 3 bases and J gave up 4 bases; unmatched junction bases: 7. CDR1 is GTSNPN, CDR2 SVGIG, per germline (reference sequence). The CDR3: CAWRGQGYFYGYTF. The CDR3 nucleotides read TGTGCCTGGAGAGGACAGGGCTACTTCTATGGCTACACCTTC.

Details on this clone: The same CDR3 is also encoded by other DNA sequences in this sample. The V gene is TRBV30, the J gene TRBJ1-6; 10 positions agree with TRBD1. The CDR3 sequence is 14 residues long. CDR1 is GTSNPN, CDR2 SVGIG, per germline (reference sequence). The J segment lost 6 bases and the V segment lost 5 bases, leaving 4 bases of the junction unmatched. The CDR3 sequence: CAWSRDRGNSPLHF. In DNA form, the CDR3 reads TGTGCCTGGTCCCGGGACAGGGGTAATTCACCCCTCCACTTT.

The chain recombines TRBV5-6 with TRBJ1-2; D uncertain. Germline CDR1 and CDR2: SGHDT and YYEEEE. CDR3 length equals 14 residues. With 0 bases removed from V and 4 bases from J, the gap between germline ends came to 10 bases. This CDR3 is CASSLEVLAYGYTF. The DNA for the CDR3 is TGTGCCAGCAGCTTGGAGGTCCTAGCCTATGGCTACACCTTC.

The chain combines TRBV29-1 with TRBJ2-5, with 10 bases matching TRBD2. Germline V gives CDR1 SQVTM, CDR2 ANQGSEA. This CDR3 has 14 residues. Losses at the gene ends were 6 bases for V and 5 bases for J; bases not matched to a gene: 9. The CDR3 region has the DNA TGCAGCGTAATAGCGGGGGGCGTCTGGGAGACCCAGTACTTC. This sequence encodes CSVIAGGVWETQYF.

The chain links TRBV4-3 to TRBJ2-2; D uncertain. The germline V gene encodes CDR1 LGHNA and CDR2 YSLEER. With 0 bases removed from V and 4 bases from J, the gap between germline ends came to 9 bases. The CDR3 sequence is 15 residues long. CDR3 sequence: CASSQDQRSTGELFF. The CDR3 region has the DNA TGCGCCAGCAGCCAAGATCAGAGGTCCACCGGGGAGCTGTTTTTT.

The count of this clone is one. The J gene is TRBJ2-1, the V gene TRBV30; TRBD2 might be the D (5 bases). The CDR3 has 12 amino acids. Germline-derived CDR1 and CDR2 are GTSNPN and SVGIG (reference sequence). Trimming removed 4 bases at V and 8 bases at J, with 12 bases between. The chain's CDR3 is CAWTQLDYEQFF. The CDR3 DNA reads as TGTGCCTGGACCCAACTAGACTATGAGCAGTTCTTC.

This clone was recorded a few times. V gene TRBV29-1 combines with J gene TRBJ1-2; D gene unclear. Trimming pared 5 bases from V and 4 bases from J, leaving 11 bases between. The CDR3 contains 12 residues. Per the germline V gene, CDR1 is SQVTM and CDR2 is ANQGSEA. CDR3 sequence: CSVSQNLYGYTF. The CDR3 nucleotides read TGCAGCGTTAGTCAGAACCTCTATGGCTACACCTTC.

The chain's CDR3 is CASSWMGLAGGTDTQYF. In DNA form, the CDR3 reads TGTGCCAGCAGCTGGATGGGACTAGCGGGGGGTACAGATACGCAGTATTTT. The chain has TRBV5-6 and TRBJ2-3; TRBD2 matches at 15 bases. J gave up 3 bases and V 3 bases, and 5 bases lay outside the gene matches. The CDR3 consists of 17 residues. Germline CDR1 reads SGHDT; CDR2 reads YYEEEE.

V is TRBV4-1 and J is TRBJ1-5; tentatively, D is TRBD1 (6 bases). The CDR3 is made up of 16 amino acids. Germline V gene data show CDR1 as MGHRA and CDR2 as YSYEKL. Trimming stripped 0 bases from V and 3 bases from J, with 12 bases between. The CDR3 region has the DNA TGCGCCAGCAGCCAAGATTTCGGGGGGCCCAATCAGCCCCAGCATTTT. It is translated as CASSQDFGGPNQPQHF.

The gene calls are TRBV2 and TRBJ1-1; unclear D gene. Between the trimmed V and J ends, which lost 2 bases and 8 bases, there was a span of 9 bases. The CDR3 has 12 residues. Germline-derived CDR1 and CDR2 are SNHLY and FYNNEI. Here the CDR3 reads CASSEPPLEAFF. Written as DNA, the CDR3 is TGTGCCAGCAGTGAACCCCCCCTCGAAGCTTTCTTT.

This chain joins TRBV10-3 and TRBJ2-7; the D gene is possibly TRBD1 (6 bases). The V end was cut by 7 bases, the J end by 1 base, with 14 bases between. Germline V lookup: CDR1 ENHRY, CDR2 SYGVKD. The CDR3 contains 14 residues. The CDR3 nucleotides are TGTGCCATCACCCGGGACACCTTATCCTACGAGCAGTACTTC. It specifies CAITRDTLSYEQYF.

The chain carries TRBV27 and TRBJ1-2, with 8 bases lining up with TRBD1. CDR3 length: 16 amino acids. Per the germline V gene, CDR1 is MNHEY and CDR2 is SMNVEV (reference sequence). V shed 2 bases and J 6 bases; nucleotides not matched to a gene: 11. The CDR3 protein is CASSLVFGQGKDGYTF. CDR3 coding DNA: TGTGCCAGCAGTTTAGTATTCGGACAGGGAAAGGATGGCTACACCTTC.

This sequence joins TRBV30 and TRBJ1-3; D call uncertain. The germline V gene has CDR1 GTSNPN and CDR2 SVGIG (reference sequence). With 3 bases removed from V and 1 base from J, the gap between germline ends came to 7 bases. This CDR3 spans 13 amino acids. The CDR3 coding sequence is TGTGCCTGGAGCTCGGGGTCTGGAAACACCATATATTTT. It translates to CAWSSGSGNTIYF.

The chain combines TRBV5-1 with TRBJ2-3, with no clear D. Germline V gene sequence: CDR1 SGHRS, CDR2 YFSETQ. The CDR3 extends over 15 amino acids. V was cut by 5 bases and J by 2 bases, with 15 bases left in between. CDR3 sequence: CASSADGLDTDTQYF. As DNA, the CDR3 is TGCGCCAGCAGTGCGGACGGTCTGGACACAGATACGCAGTATTTT. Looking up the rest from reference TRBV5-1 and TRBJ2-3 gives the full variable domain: KAGVTQTPRYLIKTRGQQVTLSCSPISGHRSVSWYQQTPGQGLQFLFEYFSETQRNKGNFPGRFSGRQFSNSRSEMNVSTLELGDSALYLCASSADGLDTDTQYFGPGTRLTVL.

The CDR3 DNA reads as TGTGCCAGTCAACGGTACCTCGAAGATTCACCCCTCCACTTT. It specifies CASQRYLEDSPLHF. V is TRBV27 and J is TRBJ1-6; no firm D call. The CDR3 has 14 amino acids. CDR1 MNHEY and CDR2 SMNVEV come from the germline V gene (reference sequence). V shed 9 bases and J shed 8 bases, with 17 bases lying between them.

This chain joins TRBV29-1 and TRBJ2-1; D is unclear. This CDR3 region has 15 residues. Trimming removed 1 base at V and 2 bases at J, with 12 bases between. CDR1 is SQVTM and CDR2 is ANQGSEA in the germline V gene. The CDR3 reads CSVEGVGRTYNEQFF. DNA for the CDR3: TGCAGCGTTGAAGGGGTAGGAAGAACCTACAATGAGCAGTTCTTC.